Presented here are 13 T cell receptor beta chains from one specimen sequenced in a study of T cell repertoires in cytomegalovirus infection (dated by TCRdb to the late 2010s). What these receptors recognize is not known. This sample's treatment or condition label indicates: in vitro stimulation with specific CMV peptide epitopes to enrich CMV-specific T cells. The sequencing machine was an Illumina HiSeq 1500. The raw public reads went through TCRdb reprocessing: fastp at Q25, MiXCR clone calling, in-frame beta chains kept. CDR3 protein sequences are deduplicated, and each keeps its most common genes and DNA. The sample data list roughly 68,000 distinct CDR3 sequences, and 20% to 25% of these were observed just once. The biggest ten clones account for roughly 73% of the sample. The sequencing used CD8+ T cells from cultured PBMCs, collected from culture after CMV antigen stimulation. These receptors were taken from a human donor in good health (CMV status not recorded). Some clones in this sample may be carry-over from other donors' samples.

The sample holds a few counts of this clonotype. The DNA of the CDR3 is TGTGCCAGCAGTTTAATGCCCATCGGGGAGCCCCAGCATTTT. Translated: CASSLMPIGEPQHF. The V and J genes are TRBV27 and TRBJ1-5; D not resolved. The V gene lost 2 bases and the J gene lost 8 bases, with 13 bases spanning the gap. The CDR3 has 14 residues. Germline CDR1 is MNHEY and CDR2 is SMNVEV (reference sequence).

The chain employs TRBV19 and TRBJ2-7; no firm D call. The CDR3 has 13 amino acids. Trimming removed 9 bases at V and 1 base at J, with 13 bases between. Per the germline V gene, CDR1 is LNHDA and CDR2 is SQIVND (reference sequence). The CDR3 reads CASGPHGSYEQYF. The DNA for the CDR3 is TGTGCCAGCGGCCCGCATGGATCCTACGAGCAGTACTTC.

The J gene is TRBJ2-7, the V gene TRBV27, with 11 bases fitting TRBD1. Germline V gene sequence: CDR1 MNHEY, CDR2 SMNVEV (reference sequence). Trimming took 5 bases from V and 6 from J; bases not matched to a gene: 3. The CDR3 has 13 residues. CDR3 DNA sequence: TGTGCCAGCAGTCTGGACAGGGGGCTCGAGCAGTACTTC. The encoded protein is CASSLDRGLEQYF.

The chain employs TRBV4-1 and TRBJ2-7; D is possibly TRBD1 (6 bases). Germline CDR1 is MGHRA and CDR2 is YSYEKL. Trimming shortened V by 3 bases and J by 4 bases, and 19 bases separated the two germline ends. The CDR3 loop spans 16 amino acids. The CDR3 nucleotides read TGCGCCAGCAGCCATTCTAGGGACACAAGACTTTACGAGCAGTACTTC. Protein sequence: CASSHSRDTRLYEQYF.

The V gene is TRBV7-9, the J gene TRBJ2-3, with 11 positions matching TRBD2. Germline assignment: CDR1 SEHNR and CDR2 FQNEAQ (reference sequence). The CDR3 spans 15 residues. V lost 5 bases to trimming and J lost 5 bases; unmatched junction nucleotides: 6. CDR3 amino acids: CASSPPSGGIDTQYF. Written as DNA, the CDR3 is TGTGCCAGCAGCCCTCCTAGCGGGGGGATAGATACGCAGTATTTT.

This chain connects TRBV19 to TRBJ1-5; perhaps TRBD1 as D (5 bases). Between the trimmed V and J ends, which lost 1 base and 2 bases, there was a span of 9 bases. The CDR3 sequence is 15 residues long. Germline V CDR1 and CDR2: LNHDA, SQIVND (reference sequence). The CDR3 is CASSIGGDGNQPQHF. CDR3 DNA: TGTGCCAGTAGTATAGGGGGGGACGGCAATCAGCCCCAGCATTTT.

This clonotype was counted only a few times. V usage is TRBV7-2 and J usage is TRBJ2-7, with 12 bases lining up with TRBD2. The CDR3 has 14 amino acids. The trim removed 5 bases at V and 4 bases at J, leaving 3 bases unmatched. The germline gives CDR1 SGHTA, CDR2 FQGNSA. DNA of the CDR3: TGTGCCAGCAGCCAGACTAGCGGGGGTTACGAGCAGTACTTC. Its translation: CASSQTSGGYEQYF.

This clonotype turned up a few times. For the CDR3, the DNA is TGTGCCAGCAGCTTGACGAGCGGGGGGACTTACAATGAGCAGTTCTTC. Translating it yields CASSLTSGGTYNEQFF. The genes are TRBV7-6 and TRBJ2-1; 9 nucleotides match TRBD2. V was pared by 3 bases and J by 4 bases, with 7 bases of the junction left unmatched. Looked up from germline, CDR1 is SGHVS and CDR2 is FNYEAQ. The CDR3 runs to 16 residues.

This clonotype was picked up one time. The J gene is TRBJ1-2, the V gene TRBV11-2; 7 bases fit TRBD1. V lost 5 bases to trimming and J lost 3 bases; unmatched junction nucleotides: 12. The CDR3 is 16 amino acids. Germline V gives CDR1 SGHAT, CDR2 FQNNGV. CDR3 residues: CASSPTLGQEDYGYTF. The CDR3 region has the DNA TGTGCCAGCAGCCCAACCCTCGGACAGGAGGACTATGGCTACACCTTC.

This clonotype came up a few times. The chain uses TRBV6-6 and TRBJ2-2; the D is unclear. This CDR3 is built from 15 residues. V was pared by 5 bases and J by 3 bases, with 13 bases between. Germline CDR1 and CDR2: MNHNY and SVGAGI (reference sequence). For the CDR3, the DNA is TGTGCCAGCAGTGCCTGGACCAAAGACACCGGGGAGCTGTTTTTT. Its translation: CASSAWTKDTGELFF.

V is TRBV4-1 and J is TRBJ2-2; possible D gene TRBD1, 5 bases. V was cut by 4 bases and J by 0 bases, with 9 bases left in between. Germline-derived CDR1 and CDR2 are MGHRA and YSYEKL. This CDR3 comprises 15 residues. The CDR3 DNA reads TGCGCCAGCAGCCTCCGACAGACGAACACCGGGGAGCTGTTTTTT. It is translated as CASSLRQTNTGELFF.

The rearrangement links TRBV7-6 to TRBJ1-1; 11 bases are shared with TRBD1. V was clipped by 5 bases and J by 3 bases; unmatched bases: 2. CDR3 length: 14 amino acids. Germline loops: CDR1 SGHVS, CDR2 FNYEAQ. CDR3 loop: CASSRGQGDTEAFF. DNA of the CDR3: TGTGCCAGCAGCCGGGGACAGGGGGACACTGAAGCTTTCTTT.

The rearrangement uses TRBV5-1 and TRBJ1-6, with D perhaps TRBD1 (5 bases). Trimming removed 7 bases from V and 0 bases from J, with 11 bases in between. The CDR3 has 15 residues. The germline V gene has CDR1 SGHRS and CDR2 YFSETQ. This CDR3 is CASQEGFSYNSPLHF. CDR3 DNA sequence: TGCGCCAGCCAAGAGGGGTTCTCCTATAATTCACCCCTCCACTTT.